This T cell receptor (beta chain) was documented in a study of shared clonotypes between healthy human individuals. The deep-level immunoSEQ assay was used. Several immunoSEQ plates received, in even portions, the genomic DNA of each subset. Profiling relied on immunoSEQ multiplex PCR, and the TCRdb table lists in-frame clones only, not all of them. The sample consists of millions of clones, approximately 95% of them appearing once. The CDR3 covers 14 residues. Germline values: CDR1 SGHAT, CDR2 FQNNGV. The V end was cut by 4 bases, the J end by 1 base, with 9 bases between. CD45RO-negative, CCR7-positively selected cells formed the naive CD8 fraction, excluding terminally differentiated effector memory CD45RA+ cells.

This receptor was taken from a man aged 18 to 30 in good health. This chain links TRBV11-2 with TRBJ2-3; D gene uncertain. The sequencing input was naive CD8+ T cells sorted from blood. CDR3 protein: CASSSPTGTDTQYF. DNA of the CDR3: TGTGCCAGCAGCTCTCCAACCGGCACAGATACGCAGTATTTT.